This entry concerns a single TCR beta chain. As yet, its antigen is unknown. Assay used: immunoSEQ multiplex PCR; TCRdb lists only in-frame clones, some missing. The data contain about 350,000 clones, approximately 90% of them seen just once; the ten biggest clones take up around 6.4%. This sample was included in a study of Ad26.COV2.S vaccination and SARS-CoV-2 variants. This CDR3 region has 13 residues. Unmatched junction bases numbered 4, after V lost 4 bases and J lost 6 bases. Germline CDR1 is LGHDT and CDR2 is YNNKEL (reference sequence). The study, taken as a whole, reports: Vaccinees displayed broader spike-specific TCR repertoires than placebo recipients. Total responses of T cells may have been underestimated by the analyses of TCR breadth and depth.

Treatment of the sample: about 20 received Ad26.COV2.S at low or high dose, single or two shots; 5 received placebo; per-sample allocation not given. Each sample was drawn 63 days after the first injection (of vaccine or placebo). This adult donor, from Boston, was 18-55 years old. The clonotype originates from a person aged 18-65 years who received the Ad26.COV2.S COVID-19 vaccine or a placebo. The rearrangement links TRBV3-1 (or the pseudogene TRBV3-2) to TRBJ2-3; 7 bases line up with TRBD2. This specimen was peripheral blood, taken in a trial of Ad26.COV2.S vaccine versus placebo. The CDR3 sequence: CASSRQLADTQYF. CDR3 DNA: TGTGCCAGCAGCCGACAACTAGCGGATACGCAGTATTTT.